Listed below are T cell receptor beta chains from one sample, sequenced in a study of blood T cell repertoires in COVID-19. Profiling relied on immunoSEQ multiplex PCR, and the TCRdb table lists in-frame clones only, not all of them. The data hold around 100,000 clones, with roughly 85% observed a single time. The sequenced sample consisted of peripheral blood. The receptor source for this set is a human donor in a cohort sampled during active COVID-19. CDR3s include the opening cysteine and the closing phenylalanine or tryptophan. D genes are given only for firm matches. Clone size is stated in some rows and not others, as once, few, many or a class when expanded.

clone_size: -; d_call: TRBD1; j_call: TRBJ1-2; v_call: TRBV27; cdr3_aa: CASSLGQGYGYTF; cdr3_nt: TGTGCCAGCAGTTTAGGACAGGGTTATGGCTACACCTTC
clone_size: -; d_call: TRBD2; j_call: TRBJ2-5; v_call: TRBV2; cdr3_aa: CASSELLAVQETQYF; cdr3_nt: TGTGCCAGCAGTGAACTACTAGCGGTTCAAGAGACCCAGTACTTC
clone_size: -; d_call: -; j_call: TRBJ1-2; v_call: TRBV18; cdr3_aa: CASSPPGRGGYTF; cdr3_nt: TGTGCCAGCTCACCACCGGGGCGAGGTGGCTACACCTTC
clone_size: -; d_call: -; j_call: TRBJ2-5; v_call: TRBV29-1; cdr3_aa: CSVEGQQKETQYF; cdr3_nt: TGCAGCGTTGAAGGACAGCAGAAAGAGACCCAGTACTTC
clone_size: -; d_call: TRBD2; j_call: TRBJ2-7; v_call: TRBV5-6; cdr3_aa: CASSTGGWNEQYF; cdr3_nt: TGTGCCAGCAGCACGGGGGGATGGAACGAGCAGTACTTC
clone_size: once; d_call: TRBD1; j_call: TRBJ2-2; v_call: TRBV19; cdr3_aa: CATRDRGSTGELFF; cdr3_nt: TGTGCCACGAGGGACAGGGGGAGCACCGGGGAGCTGTTTTTT
clone_size: -; d_call: TRBD2; j_call: TRBJ2-2; v_call: TRBV6-2/TRBV6-3; cdr3_aa: CASSPRLAGGTGELFF; cdr3_nt: TGTGCCAGCAGTCCCCGGCTAGCGGGGGGCACCGGGGAGCTGTTTTTT
clone_size: -; d_call: -; j_call: TRBJ1-6; v_call: TRBV30; cdr3_aa: CAWMRAMGSSYNSPLHF; cdr3_nt: TGTGCCTGGATGAGGGCCATGGGGAGCTCCTATAATTCACCCCTCCACTTT
clone_size: -; d_call: -; j_call: TRBJ1-1; v_call: TRBV9; cdr3_aa: CASSVEGGGRLGTEAFF; cdr3_nt: TGTGCCAGCAGCGTAGAAGGCGGGGGGCGCTTGGGCACTGAAGCTTTCTTT
clone_size: -; d_call: -; j_call: TRBJ2-5; v_call: TRBV6-5; cdr3_aa: CASSYATSSGETQYF; cdr3_nt: TGTGCCAGCAGTTACGCGACTAGTTCAGGAGAGACCCAGTACTTC
clone_size: -; d_call: TRBD2; j_call: TRBJ2-2; v_call: TRBV19; cdr3_aa: CASSQLAGGPPNTGELFF; cdr3_nt: TGTGCCAGTAGTCAACTAGCGGGGGGGCCTCCGAACACCGGGGAGCTGTTTTTT
clone_size: -; d_call: -; j_call: TRBJ1-1; v_call: TRBV28; cdr3_aa: CASSLGQNTEAFF; cdr3_nt: TGTGCCAGCAGTTTGGGGCAGAACACTGAAGCTTTCTTT
clone_size: -; d_call: TRBD1; j_call: TRBJ2-1; v_call: TRBV2; cdr3_aa: CASSEPTGGFSGEQFF; cdr3_nt: TGTGCCAGCAGTGAACCTACAGGGGGCTTTTCGGGTGAGCAGTTCTTC
clone_size: -; d_call: TRBD2; j_call: TRBJ2-5; v_call: TRBV3-1/TRBV3-2; cdr3_aa: CASSPGTSGYQETQYF; cdr3_nt: TGTGCCAGCAGCCCCGGGACTAGCGGTTACCAAGAGACCCAGTACTTC
clone_size: -; d_call: TRBD2; j_call: TRBJ2-5; v_call: TRBV6-6; cdr3_aa: CASSWGLAGPETQYF; cdr3_nt: TGTGCCAGCAGCTGGGGACTAGCGGGACCAGAGACCCAGTACTTC
clone_size: -; d_call: TRBD1; j_call: TRBJ1-1; v_call: TRBV27; cdr3_aa: CASSLSGDIGQAGENTEAFF; cdr3_nt: TGTGCCAGCAGTTTATCGGGGGATATTGGACAGGCCGGCGAGAACACTGAAGCTTTCTTT
clone_size: -; d_call: -; j_call: TRBJ1-2; v_call: TRBV6-5; cdr3_aa: CASSYQGKYGYTF; cdr3_nt: TGTGCCAGCAGTTACCAGGGGAAGTATGGCTACACCTTC
clone_size: -; d_call: TRBD2; j_call: TRBJ2-3; v_call: TRBV7-3; cdr3_aa: CASSRGGAGTDTQYF; cdr3_nt: TGTGCCAGCAGCCGCGGGGGGGCCGGCACAGATACGCAGTATTTT
clone_size: -; d_call: TRBD1; j_call: TRBJ2-7; v_call: TRBV10-3; cdr3_aa: CAARTGGSYEQYF; cdr3_nt: TGTGCCGCGAGGACAGGGGGTTCCTACGAGCAGTACTTC
clone_size: -; d_call: -; j_call: TRBJ2-3; v_call: TRBV12-1; cdr3_aa: CASSPGTSLDSTDTQYF; cdr3_nt: TGTGCCAGCAGCCCTGGGACATCCCTCGACAGCACAGATACGCAGTATTTT
clone_size: -; d_call: -; j_call: TRBJ1-1; v_call: TRBV18; cdr3_aa: CASSTLASRGSLTEAFF; cdr3_nt: TGTGCCAGCTCGACACTGGCCTCAAGGGGATCCCTTACTGAAGCTTTCTTT
clone_size: -; d_call: TRBD1; j_call: TRBJ1-1; v_call: TRBV5-4; cdr3_aa: CASSANTGVNTEAFF; cdr3_nt: TGTGCCAGCAGCGCTAATACAGGGGTGAACACTGAAGCTTTCTTT
clone_size: -; d_call: -; j_call: TRBJ2-7; v_call: TRBV27; cdr3_aa: CASRPQGRGPSSYEQYF; cdr3_nt: TGTGCCAGCCGCCCACAGGGGCGGGGCCCAAGCTCCTACGAGCAGTACTTC
clone_size: -; d_call: TRBD2; j_call: TRBJ2-2; v_call: TRBV29-1; cdr3_aa: CSVSAGANTGELFF; cdr3_nt: TGCAGCGTTTCAGCGGGAGCGAACACCGGGGAGCTGTTTTTT
clone_size: -; d_call: -; j_call: TRBJ2-5; v_call: TRBV7-2; cdr3_aa: CASSLSYGETQYF; cdr3_nt: TGTGCCAGCAGCTTATCGTATGGCGAGACCCAGTACTTC
clone_size: -; d_call: -; j_call: TRBJ1-4; v_call: TRBV2; cdr3_aa: CASMRALANEKLFF; cdr3_nt: TGTGCCAGCATGAGGGCATTGGCTAATGAAAAACTGTTTTTT
clone_size: -; d_call: TRBD2; j_call: TRBJ2-7; v_call: TRBV5-1; cdr3_aa: CASSLTSGSSYEQYF; cdr3_nt: TGCGCCAGCAGCTTGACTAGCGGAAGCTCCTACGAGCAGTACTTC
clone_size: -; d_call: -; j_call: TRBJ1-2; v_call: TRBV27; cdr3_aa: CASRRRQEGHGYTF; cdr3_nt: TGTGCCAGCAGAAGGAGACAGGAAGGGCATGGCTACACCTTC
clone_size: -; d_call: -; j_call: TRBJ1-4; v_call: TRBV2; cdr3_aa: CASSEAQAATNEKLFF; cdr3_nt: TGTGCCAGCAGTGAAGCGCAGGCAGCAACTAATGAAAAACTGTTTTTT
clone_size: -; d_call: TRBD1; j_call: TRBJ2-7; v_call: TRBV3-1/TRBV3-2; cdr3_aa: CASSLHPTGGPYEQYF; cdr3_nt: TGTGCCAGCAGCCTCCATCCCACAGGGGGCCCCTACGAGCAGTACTTC
clone_size: -; d_call: -; j_call: TRBJ2-7; v_call: TRBV11-1; cdr3_aa: CASSFALAREQYF; cdr3_nt: TGTGCCAGCAGCTTCGCGCTAGCTCGTGAGCAGTACTTC